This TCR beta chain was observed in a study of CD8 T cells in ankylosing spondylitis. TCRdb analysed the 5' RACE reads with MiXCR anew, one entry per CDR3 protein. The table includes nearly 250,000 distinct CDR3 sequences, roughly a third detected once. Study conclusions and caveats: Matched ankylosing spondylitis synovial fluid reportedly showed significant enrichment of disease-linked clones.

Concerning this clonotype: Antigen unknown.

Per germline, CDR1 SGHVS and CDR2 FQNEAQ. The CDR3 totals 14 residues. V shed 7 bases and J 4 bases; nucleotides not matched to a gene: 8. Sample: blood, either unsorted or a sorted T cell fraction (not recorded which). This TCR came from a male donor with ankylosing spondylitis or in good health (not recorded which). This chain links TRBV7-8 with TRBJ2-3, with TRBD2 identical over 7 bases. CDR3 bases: TGTGCCAGCACCTGGACTAGAGTGTCAGATACGCAGTATTTT. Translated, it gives CASTWTRVSDTQYF.